The rows below give T cell receptor beta chains drawn from one sample of a study of T cell responses to AZD1222 COVID-19 vaccine. Profiled with immunoSEQ multiplex PCR; TCRdb holds only in-frame clones, not every one. Altogether about 130,000 clones are present, approximately 84% being singletons, with the ten largest covering 4.1%. The sample consisted of peripheral blood, taken on day 0 of AZD1222 vaccination. Every receptor here comes from an adult in good health. Each CDR3 is given with its conserved first and last residue. D genes are given only for firm matches. Some rows have no size entry. The others give once, few or many, or a class for an expanded clone.

TRBJ2-7 | TRBV3-1/TRBV3-2 | NA | NA | CASSPVWGGQYF | TGTGCCAGCAGCCCAGTATGGGGCGGGCAGTACTTC
TRBJ1-5 | TRBV7-2 | once | TRBD1 | CASSLSGQGRFSNQPQHF | TGTGCCAGCAGCTTATCGGGACAGGGTCGTTTTAGCAATCAGCCCCAGCATTTT
TRBJ2-3 | TRBV28 | NA | NA | CASSPPGVSDTQYF | TGTGCCAGCAGTCCCCCGGGAGTGTCAGATACGCAGTATTTT
TRBJ1-5 | TRBV10-2 | few | NA | CASSRREVGQPQHF | TGCGCCAGCAGTCGACGGGAGGTAGGGCAGCCCCAGCATTTT
TRBJ1-1 | TRBV11-2 | NA | NA | CASSLNPIPTEAFF | TGTGCCAGCAGCTTGAACCCTATCCCAACTGAAGCTTTCTTT
TRBJ1-4 | TRBV4-1 | NA | NA | CASSPAGTLKNEKLFF | TGCGCCAGCAGCCCCGCCGGGACCCTAAAGAATGAAAAACTGTTTTTT
TRBJ2-2 | TRBV5-1 | few | NA | CASRSGAVGTGELFF | TGCGCCAGCAGATCCGGGGCGGTGGGCACCGGGGAGCTGTTTTTT
TRBJ1-6 | TRBV2 | NA | NA | CASSERLRSSYNSPLHF | TGTGCCAGCAGTGAGCGGCTGAGGAGCTCCTATAATTCACCCCTCCACTTT
TRBJ2-7 | TRBV19 | NA | NA | CASSPNLSYEQYF | TGTGCCAGTAGTCCGAACCTCTCCTACGAGCAGTACTTC
TRBJ1-2 | TRBV28 | once | NA | CASREGGNYGYTF | TGTGCCAGCAGGGAGGGAGGTAACTATGGCTACACCTTC
TRBJ1-2 | TRBV3-1/TRBV3-2 | NA | TRBD1 | CASSQQGAYGYTF | TGTGCCAGCAGCCAACAGGGGGCCTATGGCTACACCTTC
TRBJ1-1 | TRBV27 | NA | NA | CASSGGTEAFF | TGTGCCAGCAGTGGGGGGACTGAAGCTTTCTTT
TRBJ2-7 | TRBV29-1 | NA | NA | CSVLSSRDYEQYF | TGCAGCGTCCTGTCTAGCCGAGACTACGAGCAGTACTTC
TRBJ1-6 | TRBV14 | few | NA | CASSQRGGTGNSPLHF | TGTGCCAGCAGCCAACGCGGAGGGACTGGAAATTCACCCCTCCACTTT
TRBJ1-5 | TRBV5-1 | NA | NA | CASSLGDTNQPQHF | TGCGCCAGCAGCTTGGGGGACACCAATCAGCCCCAGCATTTT
TRBJ1-3 | TRBV18 | NA | NA | CASSPGLGISGNTIYF | TGTGCCAGCTCACCAGGACTCGGGATTTCTGGAAACACCATATATTTT
TRBJ2-1 | TRBV5-1 | few | NA | CASSLEGRWEQFF | TGCGCCAGCAGCTTGGAGGGCAGGTGGGAGCAGTTCTTC
TRBJ1-2 | TRBV3-1/TRBV3-2 | NA | NA | CASAGPNYGYTF | TGTGCCAGCGCCGGACCGAACTATGGCTACACCTTC
TRBJ1-1 | TRBV6-5 | NA | NA | CASSPPTMNTEAFF | TGTGCCAGCAGTCCCCCAACGATGAACACTGAAGCTTTCTTT
TRBJ1-6 | TRBV10-3 | NA | NA | CAISESTSNNSPLHF | TGTGCCATCAGTGAGTCGACAAGCAATAATTCACCCCTCCACTTT
TRBJ1-4 | TRBV28 | NA | NA | CASSFSLGFRTNEKLFF | TGTGCCAGCAGTTTTTCGCTTGGGTTTAGAACTAATGAAAAACTGTTTTTT
TRBJ1-4 | TRBV6-5 | NA | NA | CASSSPRGKDEKLFF | TGTGCCAGCAGTTCCCCGAGGGGGAAGGATGAAAAACTGTTTTTT
TRBJ1-6 | TRBV6-5 | NA | TRBD1 | CASSYGGTADNSPLHF | TGTGCCAGCAGTTACGGCGGGACAGCCGATAATTCACCCCTCCACTTT
TRBJ1-1 | TRBV5-1 | NA | NA | CASSSVTATEAFF | TGCGCCAGCAGCTCGGTGACAGCCACTGAAGCTTTCTTT
TRBJ1-1 | TRBV9 | few | NA | CASSVVRGTEAFF | TGTGCCAGCAGCGTAGTCCGCGGGACTGAAGCTTTCTTT
TRBJ1-3 | TRBV9 | NA | NA | CASSAIGGQAGNTIYF | TGTGCCAGCAGCGCGATCGGGGGGCAGGCGGGAAACACCATATATTTT